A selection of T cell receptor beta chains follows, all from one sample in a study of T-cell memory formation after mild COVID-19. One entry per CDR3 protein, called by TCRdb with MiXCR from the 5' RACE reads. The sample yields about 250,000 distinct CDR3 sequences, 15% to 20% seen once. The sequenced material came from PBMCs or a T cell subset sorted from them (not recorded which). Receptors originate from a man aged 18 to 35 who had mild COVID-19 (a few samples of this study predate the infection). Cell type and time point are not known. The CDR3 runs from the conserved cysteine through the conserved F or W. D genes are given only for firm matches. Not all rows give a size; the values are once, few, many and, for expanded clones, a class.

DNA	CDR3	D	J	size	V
TGTGCCAGCAGCGTATCGGGGTCGGCTAATGAAAAACTGTTTTTT	CASSVSGSANEKLFF	NA	TRBJ1-4	once	TRBV9
TGTGCCAGCAGCCTACTAGCGGCCTATGGAGATACGCAGTATTTT	CASSLLAAYGDTQYF	TRBD2	TRBJ2-3	NA	TRBV7-9
TGCAGTGCTATCGCGGGAAATACTGAAGCTTTCTTT	CSAIAGNTEAFF	NA	TRBJ1-1	NA	TRBV20-1
TGCGCCAGCAGTGAGCACCGGGGACTGGGGACTGAAGCTTTCTTT	CASSEHRGLGTEAFF	NA	TRBJ1-1	NA	TRBV10-2
TGTGCCAGCAGTTACTCGATGGGGTGGCAGCCCCAGCATTTT	CASSYSMGWQPQHF	NA	TRBJ1-5	few	TRBV6-6
TGTGCCAGCAGTTACCCTGACACAGATACGCAGTATTTT	CASSYPDTDTQYF	NA	TRBJ2-3	NA	TRBV6-2/TRBV6-3
TGCGCCAGCAAGTACAGGGTGGCCGGAAACACCATATATTTT	CASKYRVAGNTIYF	NA	TRBJ1-3	NA	TRBV4-1
TGTGCCTGGGTACTAGCGGGGGGGCTGGAGACCCAGTACTTC	CAWVLAGGLETQYF	TRBD2	TRBJ2-5	few	TRBV30
TGTGCCAGCAGTGAAACGGGGCAGGGGGCTCGGGAGCAGTACTTC	CASSETGQGAREQYF	TRBD1	TRBJ2-7	NA	TRBV25-1
TGTGCCAGCAGTTACTGGGGACCTGGTGAGCAGTTCTTC	CASSYWGPGEQFF	NA	TRBJ2-1	few	TRBV6-5
TGTGCCAGCAGCTTGTATGGGGACAATGAGCAGTTCTTC	CASSLYGDNEQFF	NA	TRBJ2-1	few	TRBV5-8
TGTGCCTGGAGTGTGGCAGCTAATCAGCCCCAGCATTTT	CAWSVAANQPQHF	NA	TRBJ1-5	many	TRBV30
TGTGCCACCAGTTCCCCAGGGGCTGGAAACACCATATATTTT	CATSSPGAGNTIYF	NA	TRBJ1-3	many	TRBV15
TGTGCCAGCAGTTACCCGGGACAGGGGCCCTATGGCTACACCTTC	CASSYPGQGPYGYTF	TRBD1	TRBJ1-2	few	TRBV6-5
TGTGCCAGCAGCTTAACTAGCGGGGGGTGGGATACGCAGTATTTT	CASSLTSGGWDTQYF	TRBD2	TRBJ2-3	few	TRBV7-2
TGTGCCAGCTCACGGGGACAGGGGAAGACTGAAGCTTTCTTT	CASSRGQGKTEAFF	TRBD1	TRBJ1-1	NA	TRBV18
TGCGCCAGCAGCTTGATCTTCGAGACAGGGGGCGGAAAACTGTTTTTT	CASSLIFETGGGKLFF	TRBD1	TRBJ1-4	few	TRBV5-1
TGCGCCAGCAGCCAGGGGGCAAATCAAGCCTACAATGAGCAGTTCTTC	CASSQGANQAYNEQFF	NA	TRBJ2-1	many	TRBV4-3
TGTGCCAGTCGGGGGGGTACCGGTGAAAAACTGTTTTTT	CASRGGTGEKLFF	NA	TRBJ1-4	NA	TRBV9
TGTGCCAGCAGCTTAACGTCAAAGGGGGCCAGGCAGCCCCAGCATTTT	CASSLTSKGARQPQHF	TRBD1	TRBJ1-5	NA	TRBV7-3
TGTGCCAGCAGCGTAGGAGGAGCGGGGACCCAGTACTTC	CASSVGGAGTQYF	NA	TRBJ2-5	few	TRBV9
TGTGCCAGCAGGCTCACCTCTAACTATGGCTACACCTTC	CASRLTSNYGYTF	NA	TRBJ1-2	few	TRBV12-3/TRBV12-4
TGTGCCAGCAGCGTAGGCAGGGAAGGGGTCTATGGCTACACCTTC	CASSVGREGVYGYTF	NA	TRBJ1-2	NA	TRBV9
TGTGCCAGCAGGGACTCCTGGGAAAGCTCCTACAATGAGCAGTTCTTC	CASRDSWESSYNEQFF	NA	TRBJ2-1	NA	TRBV12-3/TRBV12-4
TGCGCCAGCAGCTTCGGGACAGGGGACTACAATGAGCAGTTCTTC	CASSFGTGDYNEQFF	TRBD1	TRBJ2-1	few	TRBV5-1
TGTGCCAGCAGCGTGCGGGACAGCGAGAGCTCCTACGAGCAGTACTTC	CASSVRDSESSYEQYF	NA	TRBJ2-7	many	TRBV7-8
TGTGCCAGCAGTTTACAGGGGGCGCACACAGATACGCAGTATTTT	CASSLQGAHTDTQYF	TRBD1	TRBJ2-3	few	TRBV9
TGCAGTGCTAGAGATTTTCGGCTTGCCGACGGTGAGCAGTTCTTC	CSARDFRLADGEQFF	NA	TRBJ2-1	once	TRBV20-1
TGTGCCAGCAGCTTGGCCAGGCTAGCGCCCTACAATGAGCAGTTCTTC	CASSLARLAPYNEQFF	NA	TRBJ2-1	NA	TRBV5-6
TGTGCCAGCAGTGGGACAGGGAGGCCAAATCAGCCCCAGCATTTT	CASSGTGRPNQPQHF	TRBD1	TRBJ1-5	NA	TRBV12-3/TRBV12-4
TGTGCCAGCAGTTACTCCGGGGGTAACACTGAAGCTTTCTTT	CASSYSGGNTEAFF	NA	TRBJ1-1	NA	TRBV6-5
TGCGCCAGCAGTAAATACGCTGAAGCTTTCTTT	CASSKYAEAFF	NA	TRBJ1-1	few	TRBV5-1
TGTGCCAGCAGTTCAGGGTACAATCAGCCCCAGCATTTT	CASSSGYNQPQHF	NA	TRBJ1-5	many	TRBV12-3/TRBV12-4
TGTGCCAGCAGCTTGAGGATATACACTGAAGCTTTCTTT	CASSLRIYTEAFF	NA	TRBJ1-1	NA	TRBV5-5
TGTGCCAGCAGTACGGGACCGATCTCTGGAAACACCATATATTTT	CASSTGPISGNTIYF	NA	TRBJ1-3	few	TRBV12-3/TRBV12-4
TGTGCCAGTCGGACAGGGGCGGGTAATGAGCAGTTCTTC	CASRTGAGNEQFF	TRBD1	TRBJ2-1	NA	TRBV18
TGTGCCAGCAGCGGTGGGCAGCCGAACACTGAAGCTTTCTTT	CASSGGQPNTEAFF	NA	TRBJ1-1	few	TRBV7-2
TGCGCCAGCAGCCAGCTCGCGACAGCCGCCTACGAGCAGTACTTC	CASSQLATAAYEQYF	NA	TRBJ2-7	NA	TRBV4-1
TGTGCCAGCAGCTCAACCGGGACAGGCTCCTACGAGCAGTACTTC	CASSSTGTGSYEQYF	TRBD1	TRBJ2-7	few	TRBV12-3/TRBV12-4
TGCAGTGCTCGTACGGGGGGGAGCTCCTACAATGAGCAGTTCTTC	CSARTGGSSYNEQFF	TRBD2	TRBJ2-1	few	TRBV20-1
TGTGCCAGCAGTTTCTCGGACAGGGGCCTTCCGGGGGGGTCACCCCTCCACTTT	CASSFSDRGLPGGSPLHF	TRBD1	TRBJ1-6	NA	TRBV6-6
TGTGCCAGCTCACCACCGGCTAGCGGGGGCTACAATGAGCAGTTCTTC	CASSPPASGGYNEQFF	TRBD2	TRBJ2-1	NA	TRBV18